This note documents a single T cell receptor beta chain sequence. This receptor's antigen is unknown. Compared with germline, one end of the junction differs, possibly owing to a read error. Graves' hyperthyroidism was defined as stable when no progression to ophthalmopathy occurred over 18 months of follow-up. Hyperthyroidism patients were newly diagnosed, had a disease duration of under 2 months, and were aged 18 to 65 years. Exclusion was applied to patients with uncontrolled infections, other autoimmune diseases, pregnancy or lactation. Diagnoses were established on the basis of clinical symptoms, serum thyroxine and TRAb, thyroid ultrasound, and orbital computed tomography. PBMCs were isolated from 10 ml of fresh peripheral blood by Ficoll-Paque density gradient centrifugation. Trizol reagent was used to extract total RNA, and RNA quality was then checked on an Agilent 2100 Bioanalyzer. Amplification of TCR beta CDR3 regions was carried out from RNA transcripts. For the first round of RT-PCR on the TCR CDR3, the HTBI primer set was used together with the Qiagen OneStep RT-PCR kit. Libraries were constructed in a second round of multiplex PCR, after which size selection and purification were performed. The libraries were sequenced on an Illumina HiSeq2000 using paired-end 100 bp reads. The study's own analysis went as follows. SOAPnuke was used to process the raw data, removing reads that contained adapters or uncalled bases, had a mean Phred below 15, or lacked an exact match to the constant primer or identifier. COPE v1.2.5 was used to merge high-quality paired reads, and clonotypes were defined as unique nucleotide sequences. MiTCR v1.1 was used to align clonotypes to the IMGT TRBV, TRBD and TRBJ reference segments. Only V-J combinations with frequency above 0.0001, covering 99.2% of repertoires, were analysed. The TCS score was defined as F50 (clonal expansion) divided by E x V (chaos), with BLOSUM62-based TCRdist calculated between CDR3 peptides within each V-J. Welch's t-statistics and random forest reduced fewer than 550 V-J features to 13, which were used in a naive Bayes classifier (R e1071). The raw public data were reprocessed by TCRdb itself: fastp quality trimming at Q25, MiXCR clonotype calling, in-frame beta chains only. Every entry covers one CDR3 protein and lists the most common genes and DNA from its rows. Here the V and J calls rest on TCRdb's processing, not on the authors' analysis. Present in this sample are about 200,000 distinct CDR3 sequences, around a sixth of which were seen just once. The ten largest make up around 48% of the sample.

This specimen comes from a study of T cells in Graves' hyperthyroidism and ophthalmopathy (dated by TCRdb to between 2019 and 2020). Looking at the study overall: Peripheral blood was collected at initial diagnosis, before any treatment. TCR V-J signatures able to tell the groups apart were searched for in a discovery cohort of 100 patients, of whom fewer than 45 had Graves' ophthalmopathy and more than 55 had stable Graves' hyperthyroidism. Prospective prediction of ophthalmopathy was tested in an independent validation cohort of approximately 19 hyperthyroidism patients and some 17 patients who later progressed to ophthalmopathy. The roughly 94 discovery patients were randomly divided into training and test sets at a 7:3 ratio. In about six Graves' hyperthyroidism patients, the study also compared T-cell repertoires from thyroid tissue with T-cell repertoires from blood. Once sampling was done, hyperthyroidism patients were given methimazole at a starting dose of 30 mg daily, whereas ophthalmopathy patients were given high-dose intravenous methylprednisolone. The paper describes TCR Vbeta CDR3 sequencing of 135 peripheral blood samples, made up of around 41 ophthalmopathy patients, 70 to 75 hyperthyroidism patients and some 17 progressor patients. On the study overall, not on this receptor specifically: In validation, the model predicted progression to ophthalmopathy a median of roughly 6.1 months before onset, with approximately 70% sensitivity and about 72% specificity. Blood samples also contained most of the expanded thyroid clonotypes (frequency above 0.001), which suggests that blood repertoires may reflect thyroid immune responses. Sample size was not statistically predetermined, and blinding of investigators to group allocation was not performed. Ophthalmopathy was separated from stable hyperthyroidism by a 13 V-J signature model, with 87.88% sensitivity and roughly 81% specificity obtained in cross-validation and 80%/75% obtained in testing.

The sequence came from a woman aged 45-59 years with Graves' hyperthyroidism. The sample comprised blood.

The nucleotide sequence is TGTGCCAGCAGTTTAGGGACGGGAGGGCGAACCGGGGAGCCGTTTTTT. It translates to CASSLGTGGRTGEPFF. The V and J genes are TRBV28 and TRBJ2-2, with TRBD2 matching 8 junction bases. According to the germline V gene, CDR1 reads MDHEN and CDR2 reads SYDVKM. The CDR3, cysteine through phenylalanine, is 16 amino acids long. Left in the record is the CDR3 DNA by itself, 48 bases read in frame from the first base.